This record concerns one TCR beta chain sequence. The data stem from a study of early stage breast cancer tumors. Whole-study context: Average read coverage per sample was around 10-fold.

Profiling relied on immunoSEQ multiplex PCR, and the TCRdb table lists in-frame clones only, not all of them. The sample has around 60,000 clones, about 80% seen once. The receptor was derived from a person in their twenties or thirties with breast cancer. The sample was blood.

The CDR3 spells CSVAKENRIDEQFF. The CDR3 nucleotides are TGCAGCGTAGCTAAGGAGAACAGGATAGACGAGCAGTTCTTC. The chain combines TRBV29-1 with TRBJ2-1, with a possible D match to TRBD1 (5 bases). Germline lookup yields CDR1 SQVTM and CDR2 ANQGSEA. The CDR3 has 14 amino acids. V lost 6 bases and J 10 bases, leaving 22 bases between the germline ends.